This TCR beta chain was retrieved from a study of blood T cells in healthy people across ages. Study observations and caveats: Fewer expanded clones and more diversity marked long-lived versus aged donors.

The second PCR ran roughly 7 to 12 cycles with a sample-barcoded 5' primer and J-beta primers. The template-switch adaptor, which had 12 random nucleotides, put a tag on each cDNA molecule. Any given sample supplied a minimum of 2.5 million CDR3-containing paired-end reads. One entry per CDR3 protein results from TCRdb running MiXCR on the 5' RACE reads. The sample lists about 1,500,000 distinct CDR3 sequences; roughly 40% were seen once. J gave up 4 bases and V 3 bases, and 6 bases lay outside the gene matches. The CDR3 sequence is 16 residues long. Germline V gene data show CDR1 as MRHNA and CDR2 as SNTAGT. Each donor had about 9.6 milliliters of peripheral blood drawn. Only a few counts were recorded for this clonotype. What it recognizes is unknown.

The origin of this receptor is a woman between 18 and 29 years old in good health. What was sequenced was blood. The chain uses TRBV6-4 and TRBJ2-3; 11 bases align to TRBD2. The CDR3 reads CASSEGLAGGSDTQYF. CDR3 DNA: TGTGCCAGCAGTGAAGGGCTAGCGGGAGGATCAGATACGCAGTATTTT.